This is a list of T cell receptor beta chains from one sample in a study of CD8+CD57+ T cells in acquired aplastic anemia. TCRdb reprocessed the reads with MiXCR, giving one entry per CDR3 protein. This table has roughly 300,000 distinct CDR3 sequences, roughly three fifths appearing once. The sequencing sample was made of sorted CD4+, CD8+, or CD8+CD57+ T cells (not recorded which) from PBMCs. Source of these receptors: a human donor with severe aplastic anemia or a healthy control (not recorded which). CDR3s include the opening cysteine and the closing phenylalanine or tryptophan.

v_gene	len	j_gene	CDR3aa
TRBV5-1	16	TRBJ2-3	CASSLAAGVGTDTQYF
TRBV7-8	13	TRBJ2-7	CASSLGGRNEQYF
TRBV5-1	16	TRBJ2-7	CASSSAPRDSSYEQYF
TRBV20-1	11	TRBJ1-2	CSAMDNYGYTF
TRBV10-3	11	TRBJ2-7	CAISWGVEQYF
TRBV5-1	14	TRBJ1-2	CASSLSGTIYGYTF
TRBV6-2/TRBV6-3	15	TRBJ1-1	CASSYSKRGVAEAFF
TRBV19	14	TRBJ1-5	CASNQGVTNQPQHF
TRBV30	18	TRBJ1-5	CAWSLRGLILNSNQPQHF
TRBV19	13	TRBJ1-6	CASTLGPASPLHF